Presented here are 23 T cell receptor beta chains from one specimen sequenced in a study of T cells in Graves' hyperthyroidism and ophthalmopathy. Regions amplified from RNA transcripts were the TCR beta CDR3 regions. A set of HTBI primers served as the primers for a first-round RT-PCR of the TCR CDR3. TCRdb called the multiplex PCR reads again in MiXCR, with one record for every CDR3 protein. In the table there are hundreds of thousands of distinct CDR3 sequences, approximately 16% of which are singletons. The sample was blood. The receptors were gathered from a woman aged 60-75 years with Graves' ophthalmopathy.

CDR3 in amino acids: CASSARDWNTGELFF. The CDR3 DNA sequence: TGTGCCAGCAGTGCTCGGGACTGGAACACCGGGGAGCTGTTTTTT. The chain couples TRBV7-9 to TRBJ2-2; tentative D call: TRBD2 (6 bases). The CDR3 is made up of 15 amino acids. Per germline, CDR1 SEHNR and CDR2 FQNEAQ (reference sequence). Trimming shortened V by 6 bases and J by 1 base, and 12 bases separated the two germline ends.

As for this clonotype: Just one base apart from a much larger clone, this may be a read error. The gene calls are TRBV28 and TRBJ2-1; 7 nucleotides line up with TRBD1. Germline-derived CDR1 and CDR2 are MDHEN and SYDVKM. The CDR3 has 13 residues. The CDR3, as DNA: TGTGCCGGCAGTCGGGACAGCCAAGATGAGCAGTTCTTC. Translating gives CAGSRDSQDEQFF.

The table lists this clonotype with many counts. The chain employs TRBV2 and TRBJ2-3; D is possibly TRBD1 or TRBD2 (5 bases each). The CDR3 consists of 14 residues. Germline lookup yields CDR1 SNHLY and CDR2 FYNNEI. The germline V and J ends were trimmed by 10 bases and 2 bases, with 16 bases remaining between them. CDR3 bases: TGTGCCACGAACCGGGACGGACTCACAGATACGCAGTATTTT. Its translation is CATNRDGLTDTQYF.

This clonotype was seen ten or more times. The genes are TRBV28 and TRBJ1-1, with D maybe TRBD1 (6 bases). V was clipped by 10 bases and J by 0 bases, with 12 bases between them. The germline V gene encodes CDR1 MDHEN and CDR2 SYDVKM. The CDR3 has 13 amino acids. This CDR3 reads CAIWQGLNTEAFF. The DNA for the CDR3 is TGTGCCATTTGGCAGGGGCTGAACACTGAAGCTTTCTTT.

This clonotype was detected ten times or more. The chain combines TRBV11-2 with TRBJ2-7; unclear D gene. The germline V and J ends were trimmed by 1 base and 3 bases, with 7 bases remaining between them. The CDR3 has 13 residues. CDR1 is SGHAT and CDR2 is FQNNGV in the germline V gene. Here the CDR3 reads CASSLGADYEQYF. As DNA, the CDR3 is TGTGCCAGCAGCTTAGGGGCGGACTACGAGCAGTACTTC.

The chain combines TRBV20-1 with TRBJ1-4; the D gene is possibly TRBD1 (5 bases). V dropped 0 bases and J dropped 3 bases, with 11 bases sitting between them. The germline gives CDR1 DFQATT, CDR2 SNEGSKA (reference sequence). The CDR3 is 15 residues long. CDR3 region: CSARDPGRANEKLFF. CDR3 sequence (DNA): TGCAGTGCTAGAGACCCGGGGCGAGCTAATGAAAAACTGTTTTTT.

The chain uses TRBV29-1 and TRBJ2-5, with D possibly matching TRBD1 (5 bases). V was trimmed by 1 base and J by 3 bases, leaving 9 bases between them. The CDR3 runs 13 residues. Germline loops: CDR1 SQVTM, CDR2 ANQGSEA. DNA of the CDR3: TGCAGCGTTGAAGGGGCAGGGAAAGAGACCCAGTACTTC. Its protein is CSVEGAGKETQYF.

At least ten counts were recorded for this clonotype. This chain links TRBV29-1 with TRBJ2-2; D is possibly TRBD2 (6 bases). The V and J ends lost 5 bases and 4 bases respectively, with 20 bases between them. The CDR3 is 16 amino acids. Germline V gene lookup returns CDR1 SQVTM and CDR2 ANQGSEA. The chain's CDR3 is CSVFLTLGGVTGELFF. The CDR3 DNA is TGCAGCGTTTTCCTGACACTCGGGGGTGTCACCGGGGAGCTGTTTTTT.

This clonotype has just a few counts. This chain uses TRBV30 with TRBJ2-2; 11 bases are a match to TRBD2. CDR3 size: 17 residues. The V gene end was trimmed by 0 bases and the J gene end by 2 bases; junction bases not matched to a gene: 5. Germline V gene data show CDR1 as GTSNPN and CDR2 as SVGIG (reference sequence). CDR3 protein: CAWSVPLAGVNTGELFF. CDR3 nucleotides: TGTGCCTGGAGTGTACCACTAGCGGGAGTTAACACCGGGGAGCTGTTTTTT.

The rearrangement joins TRBV5-5 to TRBJ1-6; tentatively, D is TRBD1 (6 bases). V lost 5 bases and J lost 9, with 18 bases in between. The germline CDR1 and CDR2 sequences are SGHKS and YYEKEE (reference sequence). The CDR3 runs to 15 residues. The CDR3: CASRPDGGAGSPLHF. As DNA, the CDR3 is TGTGCCAGCAGACCAGATGGGGGCGCGGGTTCACCCCTCCACTTT.

This clonotype was observed many times. The rearrangement joins TRBV20-1 to TRBJ2-7, with D perhaps TRBD2 (5 bases). The V end was cut by 6 bases, the J end by 0 bases, with 6 bases between. The V gene's germline CDR1 is DFQATT and CDR2 SNEGSKA (reference sequence). The CDR3 spans 11 residues. The CDR3 sequence is CSAGDSYEQYF. CDR3 coding DNA: TGCAGTGCCGGGGACTCCTACGAGCAGTACTTC.

A note on this clonotype: The junction shows a germline mismatch at one end, possibly a read error. The V gene is TRBV12-3 or TRBV12-4, the J gene TRBJ2-1; D may be TRBD2 (6 bases). This CDR3 is 16 amino acids long. The CDR3 loop reads CASSFLGTRTYSEQFF. CDR3 nucleotides: TGTGCCAGCAGTTTCTTGGGGACTCGGACCTACAGTGAGCAGTTCTTC.

The genes are TRBV5-6 and TRBJ2-1, with D possibly being TRBD2 (5 bases). CDR1 and CDR2 from the germline V gene are SGHDT and YYEEEE. This CDR3 spans 13 amino acids. V lost 4 bases, J lost 7 bases, and 12 bases lay in between. The CDR3 bases are TGTGCCAGCAGCACGAGGGCAGCTAATGAGCAGTTCTTC. This translates into CASSTRAANEQFF.

The sample holds many counts of this clonotype. This chain connects TRBV18 to TRBJ2-3; possibly TRBD1 for D (5 bases). Germline V lookup: CDR1 KGHSH, CDR2 LQKENI. CDR3 length: 13 amino acids. Trimming took 10 bases from V and 2 from J, leaving 13 bases between them. CDR3 residues: CATTGRATDTQYF. DNA for the CDR3: TGTGCCACCACAGGAAGAGCCACAGATACGCAGTATTTT.

This chain joins TRBV19 and TRBJ2-7, with 7 nucleotides matching TRBD2. The germline CDR1 and CDR2 sequences are LNHDA and SQIVND (reference sequence). This CDR3 spans 14 amino acids. The ends lost 1 base at V and 5 bases at J; junction bases unmatched: 5. CDR3 in amino acids: CASSIGGSRNEQYF. The CDR3 nucleotides are TGTGCCAGTAGTATAGGCGGGAGTCGGAACGAGCAGTACTTC.

This clonotype showed up many times. This chain joins TRBV2 and TRBJ2-5; D possibly corresponds to TRBD2 (6 bases). Germline assignment: CDR1 SNHLY and CDR2 FYNNEI. V dropped 6 bases and J dropped 5 bases, with 13 bases sitting between them. The length of the CDR3 is 13 residues. Here the CDR3 reads CASRPRGYETQYF. As DNA, the CDR3 is TGTGCCAGCAGACCTCGGGGGTATGAGACCCAGTACTTC.

This clonotype was seen repeatedly, ten times or more. The chain uses TRBV3-1 and TRBJ2-2, with TRBD1 matching 9 bases. V gave up 11 bases and J gave up 6 bases; unmatched junction bases: 10. CDR1 LGHDT and CDR2 YNNKEL come from the germline V gene (reference sequence). CDR3 size: 14 residues. The CDR3 DNA sequence: TGTGCCGGTGGGACAGGGCGGTTCCCCGGGGAGCTGTTTTTT. Translated: CAGGTGRFPGELFF.

With regard to this clonotype: A read error is possible here, since a much larger clone lies one base away. The chain uses TRBV12-3 or TRBV12-4 and TRBJ1-1; TRBD1 is a possible D gene (6 bases). CDR3 size: 14 residues. CDR3 loop: CASISRDRDTKAFF. DNA of the CDR3: TGTGCCAGCATCTCGAGGGACCGGGACACTAAAGCTTTCTTT.

This clonotype appeared many times. This chain uses TRBV2 with TRBJ2-7, with D hard to call. The germline CDR1 and CDR2 sequences are SNHLY and FYNNEI. The CDR3 covers 12 residues. V was cut by 7 bases and J by 6 bases, with 13 bases left in between. CDR3 region: CASKVNVPEQYF. The CDR3 DNA is TGTGCCAGCAAGGTTAACGTCCCCGAGCAGTACTTC.

This clonotype was recorded many times. The rearrangement uses TRBV28 and TRBJ2-5; 9 nucleotides agree with TRBD2. Germline V lookup: CDR1 MDHEN, CDR2 SYDVKM. The trim removed 8 bases at V and 5 bases at J, leaving 6 bases unmatched. The CDR3 has 13 residues. The DNA of the CDR3 is TGTGCCAGCCCGGGACTAGCCGTGGAGACCCAGTACTTC. This gives the protein CASPGLAVETQYF.

This clonotype was seen ten or more times. This chain links TRBV11-2 with TRBJ2-4; a possible D gene is TRBD2 (5 bases). The CDR3 contains 14 residues. V was trimmed by 5 bases and J by 7 bases, leaving 15 bases between them. Germline CDR1 SGHAT, CDR2 FQNNGV. The CDR3 region is CASSPSRVGNIQYF. Written as DNA, the CDR3 is TGTGCCAGCAGCCCCTCGCGGGTGGGGAACATTCAGTACTTC.

This clonotype appeared a few times. The chain has TRBV9 and TRBJ2-5, with D maybe TRBD2 (7 bases). CDR1 is SGDLS and CDR2 is YYNGEE in the germline V gene. V was trimmed by 0 bases and J by 2 bases, leaving 11 bases between them. The CDR3 contains 15 residues. The DNA of the CDR3 is TGTGCCAGCAGCGTAGTGGGAGGGGGGCAAGAGACCCAGTACTTC. As protein: CASSVVGGGQETQYF.

Ten or more counts support this clonotype. This rearrangement joins TRBV7-8 to TRBJ2-1; TRBD2 aligns across 9 bases. The CDR3 consists of 15 residues. The germline gives CDR1 SGHVS, CDR2 FQNEAQ. The ends lost 3 bases at V and 8 bases at J; junction bases unmatched: 8. The CDR3 protein is CASSLGPGLADEQFF. DNA for the CDR3: TGTGCCAGCAGCTTGGGTCCGGGACTAGCCGATGAGCAGTTCTTC. The full variable domain, with the rest looked up from reference TRBV7-8 and TRBJ2-1, is GAGVSQSPRYKVAKRGQDVALRCDPISGHVSLFWYQQALGQGPEFLTYFQNEAQLDKSGLPSDRFFAERPEGSVSTLKIQRTQQEDSAVYLCASSLGPGLADEQFFGPGTRLTVL.